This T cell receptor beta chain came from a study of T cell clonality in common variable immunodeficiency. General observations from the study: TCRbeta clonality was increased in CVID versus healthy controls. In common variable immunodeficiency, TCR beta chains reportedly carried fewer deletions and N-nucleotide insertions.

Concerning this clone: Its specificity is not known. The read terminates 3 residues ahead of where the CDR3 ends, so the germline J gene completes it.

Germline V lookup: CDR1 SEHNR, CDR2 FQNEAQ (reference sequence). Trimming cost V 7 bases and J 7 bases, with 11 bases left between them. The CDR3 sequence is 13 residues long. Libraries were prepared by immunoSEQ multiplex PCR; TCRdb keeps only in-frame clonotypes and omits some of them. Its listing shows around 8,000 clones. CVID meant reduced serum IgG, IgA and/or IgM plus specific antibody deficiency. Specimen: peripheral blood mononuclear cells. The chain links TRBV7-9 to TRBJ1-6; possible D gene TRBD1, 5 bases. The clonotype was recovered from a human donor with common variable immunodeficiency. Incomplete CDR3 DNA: TGTGCCAGCACCCCACGGGGGAATTCACCC. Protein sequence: CASTPRGNSP. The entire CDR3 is CASTPRGNSPLHF.